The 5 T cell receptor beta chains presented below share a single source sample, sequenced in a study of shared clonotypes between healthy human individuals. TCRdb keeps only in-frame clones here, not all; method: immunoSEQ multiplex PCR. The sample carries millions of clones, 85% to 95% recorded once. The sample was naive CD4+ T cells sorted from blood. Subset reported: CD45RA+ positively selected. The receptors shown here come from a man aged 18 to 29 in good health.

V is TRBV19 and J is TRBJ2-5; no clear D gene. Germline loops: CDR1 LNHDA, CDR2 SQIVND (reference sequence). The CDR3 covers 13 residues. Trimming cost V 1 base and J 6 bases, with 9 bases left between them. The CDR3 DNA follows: TGTGCCAGTAGTATAGGACATCAGAAGACCCAGTACTTC. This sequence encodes CASSIGHQKTQYF.

Here the CDR3 DNA reads TGTGCCAGCAGCTTGGCCCCCGGACTAGCGGGCTACGAGCAGTACTTC. Translating it yields CASSLAPGLAGYEQYF. The chain is built from TRBV5-8 and TRBJ2-7; TRBD2 matches at 11 bases. J lost 3 bases, V lost 0 bases, and 5 bases had no gene match. The germline CDR1 and CDR2 sequences are SGHTS and YDEGEE. This CDR3 contains 16 residues.

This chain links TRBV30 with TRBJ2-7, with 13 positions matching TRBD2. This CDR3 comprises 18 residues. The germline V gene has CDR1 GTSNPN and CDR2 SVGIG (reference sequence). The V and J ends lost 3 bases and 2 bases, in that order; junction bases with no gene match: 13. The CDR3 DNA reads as TGTGCCTGGAGAAAACCTGGGACTAGCGGGGTGTCGCCCTACGAGCAGTACTTC. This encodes CAWRKPGTSGVSPYEQYF.

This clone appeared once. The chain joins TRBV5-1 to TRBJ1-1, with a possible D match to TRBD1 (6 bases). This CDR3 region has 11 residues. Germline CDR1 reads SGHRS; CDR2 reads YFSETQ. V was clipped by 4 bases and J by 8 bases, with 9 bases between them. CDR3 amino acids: CASSHGQEAFF. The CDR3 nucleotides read TGCGCCAGCAGCCACGGACAGGAAGCTTTCTTT.

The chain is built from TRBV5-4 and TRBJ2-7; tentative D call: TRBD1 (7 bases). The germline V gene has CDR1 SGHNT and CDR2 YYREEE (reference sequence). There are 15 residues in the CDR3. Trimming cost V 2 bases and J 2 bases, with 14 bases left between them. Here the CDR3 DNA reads TGTGCCAGCAGCTTCGACAGGGAGGTCCCCTACGAGCAGTACTTC. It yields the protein CASSFDREVPYEQYF.